The 13 T cell receptor beta chains presented below share a single source sample, sequenced in a study of Ad26.COV2.S vaccination and SARS-CoV-2 variants. Some clones are missing from TCRdb's copy, which holds only in-frame ones; the method was immunoSEQ multiplex PCR. Here the sample spans under 150,000 clones, 86% being singletons. Sequenced material: peripheral blood, taken after recovery from COVID-19. These receptors were collected from a human donor who had recovered from COVID-19.

The chain recombines TRBV11-2 with TRBJ1-1; D is perhaps TRBD1 (6 bases). The CDR3 totals 13 residues. The V end lost 1 base, the J end lost 8 bases, and 11 bases lay between the germline ends. Germline loops: CDR1 SGHAT, CDR2 FQNNGV. The CDR3 bases are TGTGCCAGCAGCTTAGGGGGGACACCGGAAGCTTTCTTT. It specifies CASSLGGTPEAFF.

V gene TRBV7-2 combines with J gene TRBJ2-3; 12 bases are a match to TRBD2. Losses at the gene ends were 2 bases for V and 4 bases for J; bases not matched to a gene: 13. This CDR3 has 19 amino acids. CDR1 is SGHTA, CDR2 FQGNSA, per germline. DNA of the CDR3: TGTGCCAGCAGCTTAAAGAGGGCTAGCGGGGGGGCTCTCCCAGATACGCAGTATTTT. This sequence encodes CASSLKRASGGALPDTQYF.

The chain employs TRBV6-1 and TRBJ2-1; TRBD2 might be the D (5 bases). Germline CDR1 is MNHNS and CDR2 is SASEGT. With 6 bases removed from V and 9 bases from J, the gap between germline ends came to 9 bases. The CDR3 totals 11 residues. The CDR3 DNA follows: TGTGCCAGCAGCACCGCGGGTGAGCAGTTCTTC. Its translation: CASSTAGEQFF.

This rearrangement joins TRBV7-2 to TRBJ2-7; D unresolved. This CDR3 has 16 amino acids. Between the trimmed V and J ends, which lost 1 base and 2 bases, there was a span of 15 bases. Germline V gene data show CDR1 as SGHTA and CDR2 as FQGNSA. CDR3 nucleotides: TGTGCCAGCAGCTTAGACGGACGGCAGACGGCCTACGAGCAGTACTTC. Amino acids: CASSLDGRQTAYEQYF.

The chain employs TRBV5-1 and TRBJ1-3; no clear D. CDR3 length: 15 amino acids. Per the germline V gene, CDR1 is SGHRS and CDR2 is YFSETQ. Deletions cut 0 bases from V and 0 bases from J, with 7 bases between. CDR3 bases: TGCGCCAGCAGCTTGGATGGCAGCTCTGGAAACACCATATATTTT. Protein product: CASSLDGSSGNTIYF.

The V and J genes are TRBV10-2 and TRBJ1-6, with 10 bases matching TRBD1. This CDR3 has 14 amino acids. Germline assignment: CDR1 WSHSY and CDR2 SAAADI. After removal of 5 bases from V and 7 bases from J, the junction contained 2 bases not matched to a gene. The DNA of the CDR3 is TGCGCCAGCAGTTGGACAGGGGGAAATTCACCCCTCCACTTT. Amino acids: CASSWTGGNSPLHF.

The V call is TRBV10-3, the J call TRBJ1-5; D remains ambiguous. V lost 2 bases and J 1 base, leaving 6 bases between the germline ends. Germline V lookup: CDR1 ENHRY, CDR2 SYGVKD. The CDR3 runs to 14 residues. The CDR3 loop reads CAISETESNQPQHF. The CDR3 DNA sequence: TGTGCCATCAGTGAGACAGAGAGCAATCAGCCCCAGCATTTT.

This rearrangement joins TRBV18 to TRBJ2-1; TRBD2 aligns across 11 bases. The germline V gene encodes CDR1 KGHSH and CDR2 LQKENI. The CDR3 runs 16 residues. V lost 5 bases, J lost 6 bases, and 9 bases stayed unmatched. DNA for the CDR3: TGTGCCAGCTCAACCTACGTAGCGGGGGGGACCAATGAGCAGTTCTTC. Translation gives CASSTYVAGGTNEQFF.

The chain links TRBV5-8 to TRBJ2-7; the match to TRBD1 covers 10 bases. CDR3 length equals 16 residues. From germline, CDR1 is SGHTS and CDR2 YDEGEE. The V and J ends lost 2 bases and 7 bases, in that order; junction bases with no gene match: 12. This CDR3 is CASSLNGQGVVGEQYF. The CDR3 DNA sequence: TGTGCCAGCAGCTTAAATGGACAGGGGGTGGTTGGTGAGCAGTACTTC.

This clone occurred once. The rearrangement joins TRBV28 to TRBJ1-6, with TRBD1 as a possible D gene (6 bases). The V gene lost 6 bases and the J gene lost 2 bases, with 14 bases spanning the gap. CDR1 and CDR2 (germline): MDHEN, SYDVKM. The CDR3 is made up of 16 amino acids. CDR3 in amino acids: CASSKGGITYNSPLHF. The CDR3 DNA reads as TGTGCCAGCAGCAAGGGGGGAATTACCTATAATTCACCCCTCCACTTT.

The genes are TRBV9 and TRBJ2-3; 9 bases are a match to TRBD1. CDR1 is SGDLS and CDR2 is YYNGEE in the germline V gene. Trimming removed 0 bases from V and 1 base from J; junction bases left unmatched: 0. The CDR3 covers 15 residues. The CDR3 protein is CASSVGDRGTDTQYF. For the CDR3, the DNA is TGTGCCAGCAGCGTAGGGGACAGGGGCACAGATACGCAGTATTTT.

The V and J genes are TRBV2 and TRBJ1-1; 9 nucleotides agree with TRBD1. Trimming removed 5 bases from V and 8 bases from J; junction bases left unmatched: 6. This CDR3 has 13 residues. Germline loops: CDR1 SNHLY, CDR2 FYNNEI. In DNA form, the CDR3 reads TGTGCCAGCAGTCCCGGGACAGGGACCGAAGCTTTCTTT. It translates to CASSPGTGTEAFF.

The chain combines TRBV7-2 with TRBJ2-4; 11 bases fit TRBD2. CDR1 and CDR2 (germline): SGHTA, FQGNSA. The V segment lost 5 bases and the J segment 14 bases; nucleotides outside the gene matches: 26. CDR3 length: 19 amino acids. The CDR3 sequence is CASSLSTSGGPKGENLEYF. The CDR3 region has the DNA TGTGCCAGCAGCCTTAGTACTAGCGGGGGCCCCAAGGGAGAAAACCTAGAGTACTTC.